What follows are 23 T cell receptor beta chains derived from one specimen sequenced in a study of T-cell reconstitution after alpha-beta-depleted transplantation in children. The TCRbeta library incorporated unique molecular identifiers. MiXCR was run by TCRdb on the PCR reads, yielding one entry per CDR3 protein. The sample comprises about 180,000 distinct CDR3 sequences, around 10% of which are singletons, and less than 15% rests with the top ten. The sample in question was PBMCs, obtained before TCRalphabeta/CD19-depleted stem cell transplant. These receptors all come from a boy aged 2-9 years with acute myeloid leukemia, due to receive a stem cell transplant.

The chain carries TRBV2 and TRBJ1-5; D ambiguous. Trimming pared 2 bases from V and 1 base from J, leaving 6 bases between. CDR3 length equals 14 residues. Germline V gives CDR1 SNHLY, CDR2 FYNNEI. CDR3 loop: CASSETQSNQPQHF. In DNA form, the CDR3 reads TGTGCCAGCAGTGAAACACAGAGCAATCAGCCCCAGCATTTT.

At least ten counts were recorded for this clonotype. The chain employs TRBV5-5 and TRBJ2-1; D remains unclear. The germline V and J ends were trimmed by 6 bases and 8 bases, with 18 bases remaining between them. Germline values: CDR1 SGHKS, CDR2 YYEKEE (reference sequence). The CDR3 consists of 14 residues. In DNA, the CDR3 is TGTGCCAGCACCCTCCCTGTCCTTTCTGATGAGCAGTTCTTC. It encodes CASTLPVLSDEQFF.

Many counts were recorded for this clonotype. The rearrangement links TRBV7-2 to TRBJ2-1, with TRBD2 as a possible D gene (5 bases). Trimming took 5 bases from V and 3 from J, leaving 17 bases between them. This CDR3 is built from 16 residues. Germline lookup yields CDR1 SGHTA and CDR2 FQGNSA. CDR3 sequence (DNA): TGTGCCAGCAGCCCAGAGCGGTGGGTGGTCTACAATGAGCAGTTCTTC. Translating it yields CASSPERWVVYNEQFF.

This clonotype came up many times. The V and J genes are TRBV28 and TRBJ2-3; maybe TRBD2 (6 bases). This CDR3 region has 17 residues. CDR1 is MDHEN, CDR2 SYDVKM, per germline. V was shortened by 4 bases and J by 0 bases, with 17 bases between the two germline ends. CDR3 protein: CASSSPEIAESTDTQYF. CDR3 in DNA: TGTGCCAGCAGTTCCCCCGAAATAGCGGAAAGCACAGATACGCAGTATTTT.

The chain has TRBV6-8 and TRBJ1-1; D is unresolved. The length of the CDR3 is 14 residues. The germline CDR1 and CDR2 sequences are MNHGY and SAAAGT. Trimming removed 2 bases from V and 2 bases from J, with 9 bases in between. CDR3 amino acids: CASSYKDQNTEAFF. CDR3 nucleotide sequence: TGTGCCAGCAGTTACAAGGACCAAAACACTGAAGCTTTCTTT.

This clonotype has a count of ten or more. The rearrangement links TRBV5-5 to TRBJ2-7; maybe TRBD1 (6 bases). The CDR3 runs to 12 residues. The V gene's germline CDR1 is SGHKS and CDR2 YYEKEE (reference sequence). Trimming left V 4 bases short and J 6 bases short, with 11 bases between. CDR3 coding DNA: TGTGCCAGCAGCCCACAGGGCCTCGAGCAGTACGTC. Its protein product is CASSPQGLEQYV.

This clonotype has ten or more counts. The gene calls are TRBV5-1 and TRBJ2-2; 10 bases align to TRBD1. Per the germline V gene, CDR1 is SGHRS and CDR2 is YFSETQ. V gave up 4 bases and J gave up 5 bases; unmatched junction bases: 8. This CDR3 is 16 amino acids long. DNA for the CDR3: TGCGCCAGCAGCCGGGGACAGGGGCAGCGGACCGGGGAGCTGTTTTTT. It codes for CASSRGQGQRTGELFF.

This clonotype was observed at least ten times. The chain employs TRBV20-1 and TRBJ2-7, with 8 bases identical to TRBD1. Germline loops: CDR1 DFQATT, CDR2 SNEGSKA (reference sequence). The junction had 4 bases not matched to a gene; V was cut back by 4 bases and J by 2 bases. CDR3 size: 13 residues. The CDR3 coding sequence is TGCAGTGCTACCGGACAGGGTACCTACGAGCAGTACTTC. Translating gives CSATGQGTYEQYF.

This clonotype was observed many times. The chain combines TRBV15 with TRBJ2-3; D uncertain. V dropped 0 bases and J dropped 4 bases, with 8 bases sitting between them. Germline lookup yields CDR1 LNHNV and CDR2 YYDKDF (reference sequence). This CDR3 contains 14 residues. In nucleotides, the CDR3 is TGTGCCACCAGCAGAGATTTTAGCCCAGATACGCAGTATTTT. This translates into CATSRDFSPDTQYF. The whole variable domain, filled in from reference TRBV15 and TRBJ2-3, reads DAMVIQNPRYQVTQFGKPVTLSCSQTLNHNVMYWYQQKSSQAPKLLFHYYDKDFNNEADTPDNFQSRRPNTSFCFLDIRSPGLGDTAMYLCATSRDFSPDTQYFGPGTRLTVL.

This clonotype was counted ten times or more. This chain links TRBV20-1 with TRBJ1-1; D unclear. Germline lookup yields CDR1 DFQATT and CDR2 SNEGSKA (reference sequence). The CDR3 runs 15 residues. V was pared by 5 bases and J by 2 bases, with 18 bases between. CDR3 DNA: TGCAGTGCTCCACCGGGAGGGCAGAGAAACACTGAAGCTTTCTTT. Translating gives CSAPPGGQRNTEAFF.

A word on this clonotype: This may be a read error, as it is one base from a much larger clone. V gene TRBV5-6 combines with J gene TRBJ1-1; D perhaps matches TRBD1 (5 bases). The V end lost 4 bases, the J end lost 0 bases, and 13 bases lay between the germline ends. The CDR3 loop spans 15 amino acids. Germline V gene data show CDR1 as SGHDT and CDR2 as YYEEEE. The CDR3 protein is CASSLVGTVNTEAFF. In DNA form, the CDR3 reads TGTGCCAGCAGCCTTGTTGGGACGGTGAACACTGAAGCTTTCTTT.

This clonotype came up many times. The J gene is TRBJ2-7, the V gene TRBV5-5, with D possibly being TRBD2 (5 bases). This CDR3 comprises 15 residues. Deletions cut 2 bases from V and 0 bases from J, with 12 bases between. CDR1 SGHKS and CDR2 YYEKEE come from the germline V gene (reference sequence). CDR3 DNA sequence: TGTGCCAGCAGCTTAAGCGGAGCCCTCTCCTACGAGCAGTACTTC. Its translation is CASSLSGALSYEQYF.

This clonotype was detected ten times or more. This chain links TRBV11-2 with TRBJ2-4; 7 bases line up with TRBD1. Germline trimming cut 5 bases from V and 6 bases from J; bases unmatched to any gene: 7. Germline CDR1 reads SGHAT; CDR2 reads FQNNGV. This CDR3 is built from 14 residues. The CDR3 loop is CASSVTGTVNIQYF. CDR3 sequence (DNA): TGTGCCAGCAGCGTAACCGGGACAGTAAACATTCAGTACTTC.

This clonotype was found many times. CDR3 sequence: CASSFGLAGGEQYV. CDR3 DNA: TGTGCCAGCAGCTTTGGACTAGCGGGGGGTGAGCAGTACGTC. This chain connects TRBV7-2 to TRBJ2-7; 14 nucleotides match TRBD2. This CDR3 has 14 amino acids. J lost 7 bases, V lost 3 bases, and 2 bases had no gene match. Germline V gives CDR1 SGHTA, CDR2 FQGNSA.

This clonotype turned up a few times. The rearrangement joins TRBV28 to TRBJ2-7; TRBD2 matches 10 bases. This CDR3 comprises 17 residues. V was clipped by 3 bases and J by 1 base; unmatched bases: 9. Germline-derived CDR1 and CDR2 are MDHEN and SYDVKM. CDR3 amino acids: CASSFRVSGRLSYEQYF. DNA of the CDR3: TGTGCCAGCAGTTTTCGGGTTAGCGGGAGGCTATCCTACGAGCAGTACTTC.

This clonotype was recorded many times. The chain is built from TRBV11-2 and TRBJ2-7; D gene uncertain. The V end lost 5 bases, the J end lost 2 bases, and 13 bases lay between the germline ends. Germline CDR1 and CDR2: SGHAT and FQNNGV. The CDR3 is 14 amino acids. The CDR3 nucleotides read TGTGCCAGCAGCCCGGACGGAACCACCTACGAGCAGTACTTC. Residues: CASSPDGTTYEQYF. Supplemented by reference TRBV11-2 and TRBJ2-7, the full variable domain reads EAGVAQSPRYKIIEKRQSVAFWCNPISGHATLYWYQQILGQGPKLLIQFQNNGVVDDSQLPKDRFSAERLKGVDSTLKIQPAKLEDSAVYLCASSPDGTTYEQYFGPGTRLTVT.

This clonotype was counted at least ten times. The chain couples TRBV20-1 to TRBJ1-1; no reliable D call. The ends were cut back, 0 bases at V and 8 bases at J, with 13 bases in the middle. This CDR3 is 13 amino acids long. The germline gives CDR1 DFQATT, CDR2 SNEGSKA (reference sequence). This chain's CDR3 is CSARDGPSIEAFF. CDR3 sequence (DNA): TGCAGTGCTAGAGATGGACCATCGATCGAAGCTTTCTTT.

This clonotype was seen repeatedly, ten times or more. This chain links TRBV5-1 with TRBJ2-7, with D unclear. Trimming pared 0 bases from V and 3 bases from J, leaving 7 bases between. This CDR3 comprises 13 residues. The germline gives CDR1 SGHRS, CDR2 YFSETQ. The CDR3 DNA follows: TGCGCCAGCAGCTTGGATACGTACTACGAGCAGTACTTC. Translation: CASSLDTYYEQYF.

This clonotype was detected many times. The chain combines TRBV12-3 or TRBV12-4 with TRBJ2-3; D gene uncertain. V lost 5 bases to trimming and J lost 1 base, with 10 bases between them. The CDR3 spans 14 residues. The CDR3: CASSPVRGTDTQYF. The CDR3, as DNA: TGTGCCAGCAGTCCCGTAAGGGGCACAGATACGCAGTATTTT.

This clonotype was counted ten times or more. As DNA, the CDR3 is TGCGCCAGCAGCCTACTAGGGACAAACTCCTACAATGAGCAGTTCTTC. It codes for CASSLLGTNSYNEQFF. The V and J genes are TRBV4-1 and TRBJ2-1; tentatively, D is TRBD1 (6 bases). V lost 4 bases and J lost 0, with 13 bases in between. CDR1 and CDR2 (germline): MGHRA, YSYEKL. This CDR3 region has 16 residues.

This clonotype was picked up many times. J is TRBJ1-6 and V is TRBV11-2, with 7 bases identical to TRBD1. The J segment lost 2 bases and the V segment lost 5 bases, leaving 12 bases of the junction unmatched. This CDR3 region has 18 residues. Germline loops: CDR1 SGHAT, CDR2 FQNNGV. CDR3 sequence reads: CASSLKGPGGPYNSPLHF. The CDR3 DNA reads TGTGCCAGCAGCCTAAAAGGGCCAGGGGGACCCTATAATTCACCCCTCCACTTT.

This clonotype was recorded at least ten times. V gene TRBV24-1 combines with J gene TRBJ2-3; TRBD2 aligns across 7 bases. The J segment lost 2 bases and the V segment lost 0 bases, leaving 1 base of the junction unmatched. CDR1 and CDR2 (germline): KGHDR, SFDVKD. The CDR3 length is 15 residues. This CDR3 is CATSDLERDTDTQYF. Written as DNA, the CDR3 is TGTGCCACCAGTGATTTGGAGCGGGACACAGATACGCAGTATTTT.

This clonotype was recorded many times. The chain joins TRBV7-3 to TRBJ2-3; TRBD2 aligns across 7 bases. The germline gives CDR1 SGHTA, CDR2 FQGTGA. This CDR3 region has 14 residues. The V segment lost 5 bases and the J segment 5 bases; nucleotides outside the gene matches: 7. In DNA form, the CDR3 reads TGTGCCAGCAGCCCAGGACTAGTTGGAGATACGCAGTATTTT. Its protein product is CASSPGLVGDTQYF.